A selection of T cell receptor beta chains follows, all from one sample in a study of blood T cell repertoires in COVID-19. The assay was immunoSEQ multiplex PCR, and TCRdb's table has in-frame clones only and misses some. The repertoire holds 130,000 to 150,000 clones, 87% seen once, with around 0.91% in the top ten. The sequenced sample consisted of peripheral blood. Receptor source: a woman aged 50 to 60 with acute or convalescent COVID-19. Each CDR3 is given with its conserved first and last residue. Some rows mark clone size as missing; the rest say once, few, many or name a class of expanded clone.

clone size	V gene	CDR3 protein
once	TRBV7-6	CASSLGGLAGGDYEQYF
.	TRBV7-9	CASSYQGFDEQYF
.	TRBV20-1	CSAFGDNAFF
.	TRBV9	CASSVGAPASGQETQYF
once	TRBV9	CASSVVGQSTDTQYF
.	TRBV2	CASSTYTEAFF
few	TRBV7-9	CASSGTSGMEQYF
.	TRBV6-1	CASSEGAGPLNTEAFF
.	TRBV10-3	CAITLQGPNTEAFF
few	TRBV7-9	CASSFLDRDQRAFF
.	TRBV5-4	CASSPQGFYGYTF
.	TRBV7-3	CASSFGLSADGYTF
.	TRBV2	CASKDRLEYEQYF
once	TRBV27	CASKYNRESSYEQYF
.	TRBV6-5	CASSRVDTQYF
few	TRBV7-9	CASSRDRPEEQYF
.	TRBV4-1	CASSQYRQGNSPLHF
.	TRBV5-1	CASSLEQGDNSPLHF
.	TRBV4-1	CASSQDGTGGTDTQYF
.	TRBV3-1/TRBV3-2	CASSHSGDTQYF
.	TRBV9	CASTQTSGSYNEQFF
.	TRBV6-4	CASTGQGRQPQHF